Following are 5 T cell receptor beta chains from one sample sequenced in a study of cytomegalovirus exposure and HLA in healthy donors. 60 Vbeta and 13 Jbeta primers were used in PCR. Here immunoSEQ multiplex PCR was the method, and the copy in TCRdb shows in-frame clones only, minus some. The table records 200,000 to 250,000 clones, about 89% of them present only once. The sequenced material came from PBMCs. The source is a woman aged 18-30 years in good health and CMV-seronegative.

V and J are TRBV2 and TRBJ2-3, with D uncertain. With 6 bases removed from V and 3 bases from J, the gap between germline ends came to 7 bases. The length of the CDR3 is 12 residues. The germline CDR1 and CDR2 sequences are SNHLY and FYNNEI. The CDR3 nucleotides read TGTGCCAGCAGCGTAGCAACAGATACGCAGTATTTT. Translated: CASSVATDTQYF.

The V gene is TRBV6-5, the J gene TRBJ1-1; 7 bases are a match to TRBD1. V lost 6 bases to trimming and J lost 3 bases; unmatched junction nucleotides: 7. The CDR3 covers 14 residues. Germline V gene data show CDR1 as MNHEY and CDR2 as SVGAGI. The CDR3 sequence is CASRISGGHTEAFF. The CDR3 DNA is TGTGCCAGCAGAATATCAGGGGGTCACACTGAAGCTTTCTTT.

The J gene is TRBJ2-2, the V gene TRBV5-6; perhaps TRBD1 as D (5 bases). This CDR3 has 16 amino acids. Trimming removed 2 bases from V and 7 bases from J, with 18 bases in between. The germline CDR1 and CDR2 sequences are SGHDT and YYEEEE. For the CDR3, the DNA is TGTGCCAGCAGCTTCAGGGTTCGGATGCTTGGCGGGGAGCTGTTTTTT. Translation: CASSFRVRMLGGELFF.

J is TRBJ2-2 and V is TRBV9; D unclear. The CDR3 extends over 14 amino acids. The germline gives CDR1 SGDLS, CDR2 YYNGEE. Trimming left V 0 bases short and J 6 bases short, with 9 bases between. DNA of the CDR3: TGTGCCAGCAGCGTAGTTATGGGCCCCGGGGAGCTGTTTTTT. Translating it yields CASSVVMGPGELFF.

The chain uses TRBV11-3 and TRBJ2-1, with 12 bases lining up with TRBD1. Germline V gene sequence: CDR1 SGHNT, CDR2 YENEEA. V lost 6 bases and J lost 16; bases outside the gene matches: 16. The CDR3 has 15 amino acids. The CDR3 region is CASSKHAGTGGECFF. The CDR3, as DNA: TGTGCCAGCAGTAAACACGCCGGGACAGGGGGCGAATGCTTCTTC. Filled out from reference TRBV11-3 and TRBJ2-1, the complete variable domain reads EAGVVQSPRYKIIEKKQPVAFWCNPISGHNTLYWYLQNLGQGPELLIRYENEEAVDDSQLPKDRFSAERLKGVDSTLKIQPAELGDSAVYLCASSKHAGTGGECFFGPGTRLTVL.